The 5 T cell receptor beta chains presented below share a single source sample, sequenced in a study of shared clonotypes between healthy human individuals. The table came from immunoSEQ multiplex PCR; TCRdb's copy has only in-frame clones and leaves some out. This table has around 2,000,000 clones, roughly 95% appearing once. CD45RO-negative, CCR7-selected cells formed the naive CD8 fraction, which excluded terminally differentiated effector memory CD45RA+ cells. Sequenced material: naive CD8+ T cells sorted from blood. The source is a man aged 18 to 35 in good health.

Only one count was recorded for this clone. The chain uses TRBV10-3 and TRBJ2-3; D might be TRBD1 (6 bases). The germline gives CDR1 ENHRY, CDR2 SYGVKD. The CDR3 runs to 13 residues. The V and J ends lost 10 bases and 0 bases respectively, with 11 bases between them. Written as DNA, the CDR3 is TGTGCCACTACGCAGGGGAGCACAGATACGCAGTATTTT. Protein: CATTQGSTDTQYF.

V usage is TRBV27 and J usage is TRBJ2-3; no definite D call. The CDR3 loop spans 15 amino acids. With 5 bases removed from V and 0 bases from J, the gap between germline ends came to 12 bases. Germline V gene data show CDR1 as MNHEY and CDR2 as SMNVEV (reference sequence). DNA for the CDR3: TGTGCCAGCAGTCTGACGGTGTCTAGCACAGATACGCAGTATTTT. This encodes CASSLTVSSTDTQYF.

As concerns this clone: Distinct nucleotide sequences in the sample also encode this CDR3. The chain is built from TRBV5-4 and TRBJ2-7; TRBD2 might be the D (6 bases). The V and J ends lost 0 bases and 0 bases respectively, with 10 bases between them. This CDR3 contains 15 residues. Germline CDR1 and CDR2: SGHNT and YYREEE (reference sequence). In DNA, the CDR3 is TGTGCCAGCAGCTTGGACAGCGGGCCCTCCTACGAGCAGTACTTC. Translating gives CASSLDSGPSYEQYF.

The chain uses TRBV5-8 and TRBJ1-2; weak D call: TRBD1 (5 bases). The CDR3 consists of 13 residues. Germline CDR1 reads SGHTS; CDR2 reads YDEGEE. With 4 bases removed from V and 2 bases from J, the gap between germline ends came to 9 bases. The CDR3 loop reads CASSGTENYGYTF. The CDR3 bases are TGTGCCAGCAGCGGGACCGAGAACTATGGCTACACCTTC.

A note on this clone: Different DNA sequences within this sample yield the same CDR3. CDR3 sequence: CASSPQGETQYF. CDR3 in DNA: TGTGCCAGCAGCCCCCAGGGAGAGACCCAGTACTTC. The chain combines TRBV9 with TRBJ2-5; D perhaps matches TRBD1 (5 bases). Germline values: CDR1 SGDLS, CDR2 YYNGEE. CDR3 length: 12 residues. Trimming pared 4 bases from V and 4 bases from J, leaving 8 bases between.